This paragraph reports one T cell receptor beta chain. J was trimmed by 1 base and V by 1 base; bases with no gene match: 5. The CDR3 runs 16 residues. CDR1 is SGHTA, CDR2 FQGNSA, per germline. The unsorted PBMC replicate PCRs were performed with approximately 330 ng DNA, 30,000 to 35,000 T cell genomes. Data came from immunoSEQ multiplex PCR; TCRdb stores just in-frame clones and leaves some out. This table holds about 480,000 clones, almost 80% found once. Genomic DNA from unsorted samples was obtained from approximately 96 million PBMCs (per sample). This record belongs to a study of shared clonotypes between healthy human individuals. Study at large: Two female and three male donors aged 18 to 49 were enrolled.

The sequence came from a middle-aged woman in good health. Some clones in this sample may be carry-over from other donors' samples. Sequencing was performed on PBMCs. The V and J genes are TRBV7-2 and TRBJ2-7; 9 bases map to TRBD2. CDR3 DNA: TGTGCCAGCAGCTTAGACGGGACTAGCCTGTCCTACGAGCAGTACTTC. Amino acid sequence: CASSLDGTSLSYEQYF.